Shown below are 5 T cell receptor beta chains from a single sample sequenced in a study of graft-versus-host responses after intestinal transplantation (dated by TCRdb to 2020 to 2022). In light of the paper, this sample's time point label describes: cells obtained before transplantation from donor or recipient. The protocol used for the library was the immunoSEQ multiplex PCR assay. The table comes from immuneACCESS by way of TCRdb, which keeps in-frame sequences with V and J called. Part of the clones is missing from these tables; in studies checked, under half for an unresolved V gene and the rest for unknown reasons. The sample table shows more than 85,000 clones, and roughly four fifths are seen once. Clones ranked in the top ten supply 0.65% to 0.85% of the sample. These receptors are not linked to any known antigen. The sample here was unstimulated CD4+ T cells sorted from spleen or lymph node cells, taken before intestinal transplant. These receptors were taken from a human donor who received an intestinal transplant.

CDR3 loop: CASSQVGQGGGYGYTF. The DNA of the CDR3 is TGTGCCAGCAGCCAGGTTGGGCAGGGGGGCGGCTATGGCTACACCTTC. This sequence joins TRBV9 and TRBJ1-2; 7 bases agree with TRBD1. The CDR3 is 16 residues long. The V gene's germline CDR1 is SGDLS and CDR2 YYNGEE. Trimming cost V 4 bases and J 4 bases; bases outside gene matches: 13.

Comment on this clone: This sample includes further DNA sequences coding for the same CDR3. The DNA for the CDR3 is TGCGCCAGCAGCCTCGGGACTAGCACAGATACGCAGTATTTT. This gives the protein CASSLGTSTDTQYF. The chain joins TRBV5-1 to TRBJ2-3, with D possibly TRBD2 on 6 matching bases. Trimming took off 4 bases at V and 0 bases at J, with 9 bases between the two ends. CDR1 is SGHRS, CDR2 YFSETQ, per germline. There are 14 residues in the CDR3.

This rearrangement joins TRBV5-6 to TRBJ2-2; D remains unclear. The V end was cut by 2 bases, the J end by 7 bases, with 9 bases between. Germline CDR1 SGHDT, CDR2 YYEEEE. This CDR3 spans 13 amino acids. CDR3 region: CASSFFVRGELFF. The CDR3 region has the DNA TGTGCCAGCAGCTTTTTCGTTCGCGGGGAGCTGTTTTTT. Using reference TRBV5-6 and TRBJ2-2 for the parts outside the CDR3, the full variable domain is DAGVTQSPTHLIKTRGQQVTLRCSPKSGHDTVSWYQQALGQGPQFIFQYYEEEERQRGNFPDRFSGHQFPNYSSELNVNALLLGDSALYLCASSFFVRGELFFGEGSRLTVL.

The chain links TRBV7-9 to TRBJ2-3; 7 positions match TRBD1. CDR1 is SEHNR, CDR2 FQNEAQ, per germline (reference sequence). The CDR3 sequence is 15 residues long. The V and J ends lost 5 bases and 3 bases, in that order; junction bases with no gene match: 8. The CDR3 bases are TGTGCCAGCAGCAGAGACAGGGTAGGGACAGATACGCAGTATTTT. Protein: CASSRDRVGTDTQYF.

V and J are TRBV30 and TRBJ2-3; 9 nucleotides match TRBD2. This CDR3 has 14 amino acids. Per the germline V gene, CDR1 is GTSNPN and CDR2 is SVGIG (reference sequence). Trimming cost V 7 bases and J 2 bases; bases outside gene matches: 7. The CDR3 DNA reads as TGTGCCTACAAGCGGGGGGCCCCCACAGATACGCAGTATTTT. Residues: CAYKRGAPTDTQYF.